These 25 T cell receptor beta chains share one sample of origin, sequenced in a study of PD-1 blockade in classical Hodgkin lymphoma. Time point in this sample: cycle 4 day 1 (C4D1), after more than five weeks of nivolumab. Exposure to brentuximab vedotin varied, and each patient had relapsed following autologous stem cell transplantation. This table comes from immunoSEQ multiplex PCR, and its TCRdb copy is limited to in-frame clones, with some not included. The sample lists about 50,000 clones, 90% occurring once. This specimen was peripheral blood mononuclear cells (PBMCs), taken before the fourth cycle of nivolumab. The receptors stem from a human donor with classical Hodgkin lymphoma.

The chain carries TRBV2 and TRBJ2-7; D is unresolved. CDR3 size: 12 residues. Germline V gene data show CDR1 as SNHLY and CDR2 as FYNNEI. V was shortened by 7 bases and J by 0 bases, with 7 bases between the two germline ends. CDR3 nucleotide sequence: TGTGCCAGCAATGAGGACTCCTACGAGCAGTACTTC. It encodes CASNEDSYEQYF.

The genes are TRBV29-1 and TRBJ2-7, with TRBD2 matching 7 bases. Germline CDR1 is SQVTM and CDR2 is ANQGSEA. The CDR3 sequence is 16 residues long. J was trimmed by 3 bases and V by 6 bases; bases with no gene match: 17. This chain's CDR3 is CSVGGLSGTTLYEQYF. Here the CDR3 DNA reads TGCAGCGTGGGGGGTCTATCCGGGACTACCCTCTACGAGCAGTACTTC.

This clone appeared once. The chain employs TRBV30 and TRBJ1-5; 7 bases are a match to TRBD1. CDR3 length equals 15 residues. The J segment lost 4 bases and the V segment lost 0 bases, leaving 6 bases of the junction unmatched. CDR1 is GTSNPN and CDR2 is SVGIG in the germline V gene (reference sequence). The CDR3 is CAWSVGQAANQPQHF. In DNA form, the CDR3 reads TGTGCCTGGAGTGTAGGACAGGCCGCGAATCAGCCCCAGCATTTT. Full variable domain (missing parts from reference TRBV30 and TRBJ1-5): SQTIHQWPATLVQPVGSPLSLECTVEGTSNPNLYWYRQAAGRGLQLLFYSVGIGQISSEVPQNLSASRPQDRQFILSSKKLLLSDSGFYLCAWSVGQAANQPQHFGDGTRLSIL.

The chain has TRBV6-4 and TRBJ2-5; D assignment may be TRBD1 or TRBD2 (5 bases each). Germline CDR1 reads MRHNA; CDR2 reads SNTAGT. Trimming took 1 base from V and 0 from J, leaving 15 bases between them. The CDR3 has 17 amino acids. CDR3 in amino acids: CASSDFTRGPYQETQYF. The CDR3 nucleotides read TGTGCCAGCAGTGACTTCACTAGGGGCCCGTACCAAGAGACCCAGTACTTC.

The chain couples TRBV25-1 to TRBJ2-3, with D unclear. The germline V gene has CDR1 MGHDK and CDR2 SYGVNS. Trimming took 5 bases from V and 2 from J, leaving 11 bases between them. The CDR3 length is 14 residues. The CDR3 spells CASSLTVNTDTQYF. The DNA of the CDR3 is TGTGCCAGCAGTCTAACGGTCAACACAGATACGCAGTATTTT.

This chain uses TRBV25-1 with TRBJ1-2, with 7 bases aligning to TRBD1. The germline CDR1 and CDR2 sequences are MGHDK and SYGVNS. J was trimmed by 3 bases and V by 4 bases; bases with no gene match: 5. This CDR3 has 14 amino acids. CDR3 DNA sequence: TGTGCCAGCAGTGTACAGGGGTGGGACTATGGCTACACCTTC. Translated: CASSVQGWDYGYTF.

The chain has TRBV5-1 and TRBJ2-7; D gene unclear. CDR1 is SGHRS and CDR2 is YFSETQ in the germline V gene. This CDR3 has 13 amino acids. V dropped 4 bases and J dropped 5 bases, with 13 bases sitting between them. The CDR3 here is CASSRSTPDEQYF. CDR3 sequence (DNA): TGCGCCAGCAGCCGGAGCACACCTGACGAGCAGTACTTC.

The chain is built from TRBV28 and TRBJ2-1; TRBD2 aligns across 7 bases. The CDR3 runs 15 residues. The junction had 5 bases not matched to a gene; V was cut back by 0 bases and J by 6 bases. Germline V gene lookup returns CDR1 MDHEN and CDR2 SYDVKM. The CDR3 DNA sequence: TGTGCCAGCAGTTTATGGGCGGGAGAGGGCAATGAGCAGTTCTTC. It encodes CASSLWAGEGNEQFF.

This clone has just one count. This chain joins TRBV5-5 and TRBJ2-7; D perhaps matches TRBD2 (5 bases). The CDR3 extends over 14 amino acids. Germline assignment: CDR1 SGHKS and CDR2 YYEKEE (reference sequence). V lost 7 bases to trimming and J lost 0 bases, with 14 bases between them. The CDR3 nucleotides are TGTGCCAGCCAGTACTATGGGAGCTCCTACGAGCAGTACTTC. Translated: CASQYYGSSYEQYF.

This rearrangement joins TRBV2 to TRBJ1-2, with 9 bases fitting TRBD1. The CDR3 consists of 14 residues. Germline values: CDR1 SNHLY, CDR2 FYNNEI. The V and J ends lost 8 bases and 6 bases, in that order; junction bases with no gene match: 10. In nucleotides, the CDR3 is TGTGCCAGCGTAGGGGACAGGGCCTCGGATGGCTACACCTTC. Translation: CASVGDRASDGYTF.

The chain joins TRBV5-1 to TRBJ2-5; 11 bases line up with TRBD2. V was pared by 4 bases and J by 4 bases, with 6 bases of the junction left unmatched. CDR1 and CDR2 (germline): SGHRS, YFSETQ. This CDR3 has 15 residues. CDR3 protein: CASSPGLADVETQYF. The DNA for the CDR3 is TGCGCCAGCAGCCCGGGACTAGCGGACGTAGAGACCCAGTACTTC.

This clone appeared a few times. The chain uses TRBV5-4 and TRBJ2-1, with 10 bases aligning to TRBD2. Germline loops: CDR1 SGHNT, CDR2 YYREEE (reference sequence). The CDR3 runs to 17 residues. The V segment lost 0 bases and the J segment 10 bases; nucleotides outside the gene matches: 13. This CDR3 reads CASSLGQTSGTPGEQFF. The CDR3 region has the DNA TGTGCCAGCAGCTTGGGGCAAACTAGCGGGACACCTGGGGAGCAGTTCTTC.

This clone has just one count. CDR3 DNA sequence: TGTGCCAGCAGTTTAGACTTTACGAGCTCCTACGAGCAGTACTTC. It encodes CASSLDFTSSYEQYF. The rearrangement uses TRBV27 and TRBJ2-7; D is ambiguous. The CDR3 spans 15 residues. From germline, CDR1 is MNHEY and CDR2 SMNVEV (reference sequence). Trimming took 2 bases from V and 0 from J, leaving 11 bases between them.

The genes are TRBV19 and TRBJ1-1, with TRBD1 matching 7 bases. The V segment lost 0 bases and the J segment 0 bases; nucleotides outside the gene matches: 1. This CDR3 spans 15 amino acids. Looked up from germline, CDR1 is LNHDA and CDR2 is SQIVND (reference sequence). CDR3 DNA sequence: TGTGCCAGTAGTATAGACAGGGGGTTGAACACTGAAGCTTTCTTT. Its translation: CASSIDRGLNTEAFF. Full variable domain (rest looked up from reference TRBV19 and TRBJ1-1): DGGITQSPKYLFRKEGQNVTLSCEQNLNHDAMYWYRQDPGQGLRLIYYSQIVNDFQKGDIAEGYSVSREKKESFPLTVTSAQKNPTAFYLCASSIDRGLNTEAFFGQGTRLTVV.

The chain employs TRBV9 and TRBJ1-2; 8 bases match TRBD1. Germline CDR1 is SGDLS and CDR2 is YYNGEE. Trimming removed 6 bases from V and 7 bases from J; junction bases left unmatched: 17. The CDR3 extends over 16 amino acids. CDR3 DNA: TGTGCCAGCACGGACAGGGTTGGGGATGGATCGGCTGGCTACACCTTC. It specifies CASTDRVGDGSAGYTF. The whole variable domain, filled in from reference TRBV9 and TRBJ1-2, reads DSGVTQTPKHLITATGQRVTLRCSPRSGDLSVYWYQQSLDQGLQFLIQYYNGEERAKGNILERFSAQQFPDLHSELNLSSLELGDSALYFCASTDRVGDGSAGYTFGSGTRLTVV.

In the case of this clone: The same CDR3 can be traced to other DNA sequences in this sample. The CDR3, as DNA: TGCAGCGTTGAGGGGGGGTGGGAGACCCAGTACTTC. Protein sequence: CSVEGGWETQYF. The chain is built from TRBV29-1 and TRBJ2-5, with 7 nucleotides matching TRBD2. Germline V CDR1 and CDR2: SQVTM, ANQGSEA. Trimming at V came to 3 bases and at J to 5 bases, leaving 3 bases not matched to a gene. CDR3 size: 12 residues. The variable domain in full, completed from reference TRBV29-1 and TRBJ2-5, reads SAVISQKPSRDICQRGTSLTIQCQVDSQVTMMFWYRQQPGQSLTLIATANQGSEATYESGFVIDKFPISRPNLTFSTLTVSNMSPEDSSIYLCSVEGGWETQYFGPGTRLLVL.

The rearrangement links TRBV28 to TRBJ2-1; 11 bases agree with TRBD2. Germline V gives CDR1 MDHEN, CDR2 SYDVKM. The CDR3 has 14 amino acids. Unmatched junction bases numbered 8, after V lost 6 bases and J lost 10 bases. CDR3 region: CASRRLAGRVEQFF. The CDR3, as DNA: TGTGCCAGCAGACGACTAGCGGGGCGGGTGGAGCAGTTCTTC. The complete variable domain, with remaining parts taken from reference TRBV28 and TRBJ2-1, reads DVKVTQSSRYLVKRTGEKVFLECVQDMDHENMFWYRQDPGLGLRLIYFSYDVKMKEKGDIPEGYSVSREKKERFSLILESASTNQTSMYLCASRRLAGRVEQFFGPGTRLTVL.

The gene calls are TRBV19 and TRBJ2-7; D remains unclear. V was cut by 0 bases and J by 2 bases, with 8 bases left in between. Germline lookup yields CDR1 LNHDA and CDR2 SQIVND (reference sequence). This CDR3 contains 14 residues. The CDR3 DNA reads TGTGCCAGTAGTATAGAGGCCAGTCCCTACGAGCAGTACTTC. Amino acids: CASSIEASPYEQYF.

V and J are TRBV18 and TRBJ1-2; TRBD1 might be the D (6 bases). CDR1 is KGHSH and CDR2 is LQKENI in the germline V gene. V shed 3 bases and J shed 2 bases, with 10 bases lying between them. The CDR3 is 14 residues long. The CDR3 is CASSPKDSNYGYTF. CDR3 sequence (DNA): TGTGCCAGCTCACCCAAGGACAGCAACTATGGCTACACCTTC.

The rearrangement links TRBV30 to TRBJ2-5; D not resolved. Germline loops: CDR1 GTSNPN, CDR2 SVGIG (reference sequence). CDR3 length: 11 amino acids. The V end was cut by 2 bases, the J end by 5 bases, with 6 bases between. The CDR3 DNA reads as TGTGCCTGGAGTTCAGTGGAGACCCAGTACTTC. Amino acids: CAWSSVETQYF.

This clone was detected a few times. This chain joins TRBV13 and TRBJ2-1, with D unclear. CDR1 PRHDT and CDR2 FYEKMQ come from the germline V gene (reference sequence). Trimming pared 1 base from V and 4 bases from J, leaving 14 bases between. The CDR3 totals 16 residues. The CDR3 DNA reads TGTGCCAGCAGCTTAGAAATTAGCCATACTTACAATGAGCAGTTCTTC. As protein: CASSLEISHTYNEQFF.

This clone was detected once. This rearrangement joins TRBV13 to TRBJ2-1; D ambiguous. Germline CDR1 and CDR2: PRHDT and FYEKMQ (reference sequence). The length of the CDR3 is 17 residues. The V gene lost 5 bases and the J gene lost 2 bases, with 19 bases spanning the gap. The CDR3 region is CASSIPRGPAPYNEQFF. The CDR3 coding sequence is TGTGCCAGCAGCATCCCCCGTGGCCCAGCACCCTACAATGAGCAGTTCTTC.

This rearrangement joins TRBV6-1 to TRBJ1-2, with D uncertain. The ends were cut back, 0 bases at V and 7 bases at J, with 12 bases in the middle. Germline CDR1 MNHNS, CDR2 SASEGT. CDR3 length: 14 residues. The CDR3: CASSEAIGPSGYTF. DNA for the CDR3: TGTGCCAGCAGTGAAGCAATCGGGCCAAGTGGCTACACCTTC.

The rearrangement uses TRBV11-3 and TRBJ2-4, with D uncertain. With 1 base removed from V and 6 bases from J, the gap between germline ends came to 13 bases. This CDR3 spans 15 amino acids. CDR1 and CDR2 (germline): SGHNT, YENEEA. CDR3 in amino acids: CASSLAPRTANIQYF. As DNA, the CDR3 is TGTGCCAGCAGCTTAGCGCCGAGGACGGCAAACATTCAGTACTTC.

J is TRBJ2-2 and V is TRBV9; unclear D gene. CDR1 is SGDLS, CDR2 YYNGEE, per germline. This CDR3 spans 15 amino acids. Trimming removed 0 bases from V and 3 bases from J, with 9 bases in between. The CDR3: CASSVVNSYTGELFF. DNA of the CDR3: TGTGCCAGCAGCGTAGTGAACAGTTACACCGGGGAGCTGTTTTTT. Based on the CDR3 plus reference TRBV9 and TRBJ2-2, the full variable domain is DSGVTQTPKHLITATGQRVTLRCSPRSGDLSVYWYQQSLDQGLQFLIQYYNGEERAKGNILERFSAQQFPDLHSELNLSSLELGDSALYFCASSVVNSYTGELFFGEGSRLTVL.